This T cell receptor (beta chain) was sequenced in a study of CD8 T cells in ankylosing spondylitis. TCRdb re-derived calls from the 5' RACE reads in MiXCR, one entry per CDR3 protein. The data hold some 290,000 distinct CDR3 sequences, with roughly 20% observed a single time. This clonotype occurred many times. The CDR3 length is 16 residues. V lost 2 bases and J lost 3, with 17 bases in between. Germline lookup yields CDR1 SGHDT and CDR2 YYEEEE. This clonotype originated in a male donor with ankylosing spondylitis or in good health (not recorded which). The sequenced sample was blood, either unsorted or a sorted T cell fraction (not recorded which). This chain connects TRBV5-6 to TRBJ2-5, with D perhaps matching TRBD2 (6 bases). CDR3 sequence (DNA): TGTGCCAGCAGCTTCCGGACTATCGAGGAAAAAGAGACCCAGTACTTC. It codes for CASSFRTIEEKETQYF.